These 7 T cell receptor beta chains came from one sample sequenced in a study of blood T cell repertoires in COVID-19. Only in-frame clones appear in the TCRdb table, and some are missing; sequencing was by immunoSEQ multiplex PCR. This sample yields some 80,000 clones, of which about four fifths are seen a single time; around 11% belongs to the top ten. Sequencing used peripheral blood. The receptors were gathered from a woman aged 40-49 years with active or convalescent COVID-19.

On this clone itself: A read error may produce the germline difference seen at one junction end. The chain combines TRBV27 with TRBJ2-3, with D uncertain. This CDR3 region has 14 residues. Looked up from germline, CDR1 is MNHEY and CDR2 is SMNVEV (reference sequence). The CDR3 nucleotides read TGTGCCAGTAGTTCCACTCCTTTTGGTGATACGCAGTATTTT. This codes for CASSSTPFGDTQYF.

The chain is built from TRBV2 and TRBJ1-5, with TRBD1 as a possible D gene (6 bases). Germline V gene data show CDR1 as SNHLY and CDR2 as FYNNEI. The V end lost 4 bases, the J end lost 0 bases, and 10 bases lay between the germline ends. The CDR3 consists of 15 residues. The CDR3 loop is CASSGQVNSNQPQHF. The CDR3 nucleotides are TGTGCCAGCAGTGGACAGGTGAATAGCAATCAGCCCCAGCATTTT.

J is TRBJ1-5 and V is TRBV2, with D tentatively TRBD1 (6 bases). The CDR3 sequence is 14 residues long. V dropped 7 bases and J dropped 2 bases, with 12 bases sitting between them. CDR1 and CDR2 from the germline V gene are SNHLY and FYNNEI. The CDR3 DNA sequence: TGTGCCAGCACGGGGGGCTATGGCAATCAGCCCCAGCATTTT. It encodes CASTGGYGNQPQHF.

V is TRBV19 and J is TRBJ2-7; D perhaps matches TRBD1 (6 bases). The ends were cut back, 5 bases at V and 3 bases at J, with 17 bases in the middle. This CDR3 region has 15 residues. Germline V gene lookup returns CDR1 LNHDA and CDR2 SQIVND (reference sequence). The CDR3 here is CASSLQDSALYEQYF. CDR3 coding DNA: TGTGCCAGTAGTCTACAGGACAGTGCCCTCTACGAGCAGTACTTC.

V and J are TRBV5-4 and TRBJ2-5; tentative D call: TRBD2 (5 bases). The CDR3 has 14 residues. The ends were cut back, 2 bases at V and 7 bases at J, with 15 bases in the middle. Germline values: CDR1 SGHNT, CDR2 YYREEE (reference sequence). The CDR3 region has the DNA TGTGCCAGCAGCTTATTCGAGGTGGCGGGGACCCAGTACTTC. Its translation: CASSLFEVAGTQYF.

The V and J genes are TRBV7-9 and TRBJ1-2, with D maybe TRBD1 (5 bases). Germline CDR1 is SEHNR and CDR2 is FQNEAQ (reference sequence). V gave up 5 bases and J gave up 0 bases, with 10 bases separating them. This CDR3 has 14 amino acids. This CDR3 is CASSPTASNYGYTF. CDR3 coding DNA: TGTGCCAGCAGCCCGACAGCCTCTAACTATGGCTACACCTTC.

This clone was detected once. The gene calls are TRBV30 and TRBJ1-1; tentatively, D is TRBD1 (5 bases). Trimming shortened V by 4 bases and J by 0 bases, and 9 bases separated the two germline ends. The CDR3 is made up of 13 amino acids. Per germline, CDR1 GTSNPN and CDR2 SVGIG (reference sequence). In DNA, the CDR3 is TGTGCCTGGACGACAGTATTGAACACTGAAGCTTTCTTT. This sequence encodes CAWTTVLNTEAFF.